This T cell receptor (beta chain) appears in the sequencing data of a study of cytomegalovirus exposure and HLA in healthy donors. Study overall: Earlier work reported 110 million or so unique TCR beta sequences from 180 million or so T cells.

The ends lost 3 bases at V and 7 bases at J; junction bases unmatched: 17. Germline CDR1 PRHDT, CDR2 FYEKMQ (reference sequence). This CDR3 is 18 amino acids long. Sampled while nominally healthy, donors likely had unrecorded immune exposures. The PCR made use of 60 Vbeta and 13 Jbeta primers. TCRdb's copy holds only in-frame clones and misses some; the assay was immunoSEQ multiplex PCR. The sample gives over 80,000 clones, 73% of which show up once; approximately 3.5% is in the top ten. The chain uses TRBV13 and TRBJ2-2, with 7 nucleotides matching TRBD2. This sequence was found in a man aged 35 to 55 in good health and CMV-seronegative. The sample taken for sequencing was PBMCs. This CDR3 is CASSFAGGSETSIGELFF. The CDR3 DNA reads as TGTGCCAGCAGCTTCGCCGGGGGGAGCGAAACGAGTATCGGGGAGCTGTTTTTT.